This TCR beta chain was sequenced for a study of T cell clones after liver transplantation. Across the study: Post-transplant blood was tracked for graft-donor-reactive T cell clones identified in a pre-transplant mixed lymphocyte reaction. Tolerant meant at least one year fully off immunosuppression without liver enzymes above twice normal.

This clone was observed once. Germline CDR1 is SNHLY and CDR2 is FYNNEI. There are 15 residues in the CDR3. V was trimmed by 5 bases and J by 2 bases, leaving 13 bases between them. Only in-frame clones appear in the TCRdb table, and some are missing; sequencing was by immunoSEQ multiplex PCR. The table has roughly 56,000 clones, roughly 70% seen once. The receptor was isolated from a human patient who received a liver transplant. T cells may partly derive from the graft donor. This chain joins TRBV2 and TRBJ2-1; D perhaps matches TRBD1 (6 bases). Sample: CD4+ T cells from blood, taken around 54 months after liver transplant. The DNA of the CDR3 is TGTGCCAGCAGTCGTCTGAAGGGGGCCTACAATGAGCAGTTCTTC. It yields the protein CASSRLKGAYNEQFF.